The rows below give T cell receptor beta chains drawn from one sample of a study of glioma-infiltrating T cells after dendritic cell vaccination. Libraries were prepared by immunoSEQ multiplex PCR; TCRdb keeps only in-frame clonotypes and omits some of them. Here the sample spans tens of thousands of clones, more than 75% being singletons. The sequencing here drew on blood, taken after dendritic cell vaccination. The source is a human donor with glioblastoma. The CDR3 runs from the conserved cysteine through the conserved F or W. A D gene is named only where the DNA matches it firmly. Some rows have no size entry. The others give once, few or many, or a class for an expanded clone.

clone size	J gene	D gene	V gene	CDR3 protein	CDR3 DNA
NA	TRBJ2-3	NA	TRBV5-1	CASSLAQQDTQYF	TGCGCCAGCAGCTTGGCACAGCAAGATACGCAGTATTTT
NA	TRBJ1-5	TRBD1	TRBV25-1	CASSEQGEGQPQHF	TGTGCCAGCAGTGAACAGGGGGAAGGTCAGCCCCAGCATTTT
NA	TRBJ2-1	TRBD2	TRBV4-3	CASSEPGLAGSRQFF	TGCGCCAGCAGCGAACCGGGACTAGCGGGGTCCCGGCAGTTCTTC
NA	TRBJ2-3	NA	TRBV4-3	CASSQDLGGPTDTQYF	TGCGCCAGCAGCCAAGATTTGGGGGGGCCCACAGATACGCAGTATTTT
NA	TRBJ2-5	NA	TRBV10-2	CASGGGGAGRETQYF	TGCGCCAGCGGGGGAGGGGGGGCAGGCAGGGAGACCCAGTACTTC
few	TRBJ1-6	NA	TRBV2	CASSPLRGGTPLHF	TGTGCCAGCAGTCCCCTCAGGGGTGGGACACCCCTCCACTTT
NA	TRBJ1-1	TRBD1	TRBV4-2	CASSSRNRGTEAFF	TGTGCCAGCAGCTCCCGAAACAGGGGCACTGAAGCTTTCTTT
NA	TRBJ2-5	NA	TRBV6-5	CASSRGTIQETQYF	TGTGCCAGCAGTCGAGGGACAATCCAAGAGACCCAGTACTTC
few	TRBJ2-7	TRBD2	TRBV5-4	CASSRRLAQNYEQYF	TGTGCCAGCAGTCGGAGACTAGCGCAGAACTACGAGCAGTACTTC
few	TRBJ2-7	NA	TRBV6-6	CASSYHDGGAYEQYF	TGTGCCAGCAGTTACCATGACGGAGGAGCCTACGAGCAGTACTTC
NA	TRBJ1-6	NA	TRBV27	CASSWGGDSPLHF	TGTGCCAGCAGTTGGGGCGGGGATTCACCCCTCCACTTT
NA	TRBJ2-1	TRBD2	TRBV5-6	CASSSEAGGPFNEQFF	TGTGCCAGCAGCTCGGAAGCGGGAGGGCCATTCAATGAGCAGTTCTTC
NA	TRBJ1-1	NA	TRBV23-1	CASRPYSRLAFF	TGCGCCAGCAGACCCTACTCCAGGTTAGCTTTCTTT
NA	TRBJ1-4	TRBD1	TRBV4-1	CASSQDGTGGFSSEKLFF	TGCGCCAGCAGCCAAGACGGGACAGGGGGCTTCTCAAGTGAAAAACTGTTTTTT
NA	TRBJ1-2	NA	TRBV7-9	CASSFDSSGYTF	TGTGCCAGCAGCTTCGACAGCTCTGGCTACACCTTC
NA	TRBJ2-2	TRBD1	TRBV19	CASSAGTGVNTGELFF	TGTGCCAGTTCGGCTGGGACAGGGGTGAACACCGGGGAGCTGTTTTTT